One and the same sample provided the 9 T cell receptor beta chains below, sequenced in a study of shared clonotypes between healthy human individuals. Using immunoSEQ multiplex PCR, the repertoire was profiled, and TCRdb retains in-frame clones only, with some absent. This sample yields approximately 1,000,000 clones, of which approximately 78% are seen a single time; under 0.6% belongs to the top ten. The material sequenced was memory CD4+ T cells from PBMCs. Regarding subset: CD45RA-negative fraction. The receptors shown here come from a man between 18 and 29 years old in good health. Some clones in this sample may be carry-over from other donors' samples.

CDR3: CASSSTSGGLYEQYF. DNA for the CDR3: TGTGCCAGCAGCTCGACTAGCGGGGGTCTCTACGAGCAGTACTTC. The chain recombines TRBV5-5 with TRBJ2-7; 12 nucleotides match TRBD2. The V gene end was trimmed by 3 bases and the J gene end by 3 bases; junction bases not matched to a gene: 4. In germline, CDR1 is SGHKS, CDR2 YYEKEE (reference sequence). This CDR3 is 15 amino acids long.

The J gene is TRBJ2-1, the V gene TRBV7-2; no definite D call. The CDR3 runs to 12 residues. Deletions cut 5 bases from V and 7 bases from J, with 9 bases between. Per germline, CDR1 SGHTA and CDR2 FQGNSA. CDR3 residues: CASSKHQNEQFF. The CDR3 nucleotides are TGTGCCAGCAGCAAACACCAGAATGAGCAGTTCTTC.

The rearrangement uses TRBV2 and TRBJ2-1; 11 bases agree with TRBD2. The CDR3 length is 19 residues. The germline gives CDR1 SNHLY, CDR2 FYNNEI. V lost 7 bases to trimming and J lost 6 bases; unmatched junction nucleotides: 20. CDR3 nucleotides: TGTGCCAGCAATCCGTGGGGGCGACTAGCGGGGAAGGGAGGCAATGAGCAGTTCTTC. It is translated as CASNPWGRLAGKGGNEQFF.

The chain has TRBV18 and TRBJ1-1; D call uncertain. V was cut by 3 bases and J by 1 base, with 18 bases left in between. Germline V gene data show CDR1 as KGHSH and CDR2 as LQKENI. This CDR3 has 17 residues. CDR3 coding DNA: TGTGCCAGCTCACCGCTCTTATATGACGGTGGGAACACTGAAGCTTTCTTT. Protein sequence: CASSPLLYDGGNTEAFF. The whole variable domain, remainder taken from reference TRBV18 and TRBJ1-1, is NAGVMQNPRHLVRRRGQEARLRCSPMKGHSHVYWYRQLPEEGLKFMVYLQKENIIDESGMPKERFSAEFPKEGPSILRIQQVVRGDSAAYFCASSPLLYDGGNTEAFFGQGTRLTVV.

V gene TRBV4-1 combines with J gene TRBJ1-5; D ambiguous. The CDR3 runs to 17 residues. Germline V CDR1 and CDR2: MGHRA, YSYEKL. Trimming removed 1 base from V and 7 bases from J, with 20 bases in between. CDR3 bases: TGCGCCAGCAGCCAAGCCCCCGGCGTCGGGGTACGCCAGCCCCAGCATTTT. Translating gives CASSQAPGVGVRQPQHF.

This clone has a single count. This sample also contains other DNA sequences that code for the same CDR3. This sequence joins TRBV4-2 and TRBJ2-7; 10 bases align to TRBD1. Germline CDR1 and CDR2: LGHNA and YNFKEQ. V was clipped by 2 bases and J by 3 bases; unmatched bases: 1. The CDR3 is 14 amino acids. CDR3 bases: TGTGCCAGCAGCCAACGGGACAGGGGCTACGAGCAGTACTTC. It is translated as CASSQRDRGYEQYF.

Points on this clone: A much larger clone differs by one base, so this may be a read error. The rearrangement links TRBV10-2 to TRBJ1-1, with TRBD1 as a possible D gene (5 bases). Germline CDR1 is WSHSY and CDR2 is SAAADI. V lost 5 bases to trimming and J lost 1 base, with 8 bases between them. The CDR3 has 13 amino acids. For the CDR3, the DNA is TGCGCCAGCAGTCGACAGACGAACACTGAAGCTTTCTTT. This sequence encodes CASSRQTNTEAFF.

This chain joins TRBV29-1 and TRBJ2-1; 9 bases are shared with TRBD1. Trimming cost V 4 bases and J 8 bases; bases outside gene matches: 9. In germline, CDR1 is SQVTM, CDR2 ANQGSEA. The CDR3 length is 14 residues. CDR3 loop: CSVVGGQGVDEQFF. The CDR3 nucleotides are TGCAGCGTTGTGGGGGGACAGGGAGTGGATGAGCAGTTCTTC.

The V call is TRBV18, the J call TRBJ2-3; D possibly corresponds to TRBD1 (6 bases). V was pared by 3 bases and J by 2 bases, with 15 bases between. CDR1 KGHSH and CDR2 LQKENI come from the germline V gene. This CDR3 has 16 residues. The DNA for the CDR3 is TGTGCCAGCTCACCCCTGGCACAGGGAATCACAGATACGCAGTATTTT. It encodes CASSPLAQGITDTQYF.